What follows are 20 T cell receptor beta chains derived from one specimen sequenced in a study of cytomegalovirus exposure and HLA in healthy donors. This PCR relied on a set of 60 Vbeta primers and 13 Jbeta primers. Clones were read by immunoSEQ multiplex PCR, and TCRdb kept only the in-frame ones, dropping some. The sample gives about 160,000 clones, 81% of which show up once; 1.3% is in the top ten. The sequenced sample consisted of PBMCs. The origin of the receptors is a man in his fifties in good health and CMV-seropositive.

V is TRBV11-2 and J is TRBJ2-5, with a weak D call TRBD1 (5 bases). From germline, CDR1 is SGHAT and CDR2 FQNNGV. The CDR3 is 14 residues long. Trimming removed 3 bases from V and 5 bases from J, with 13 bases in between. The CDR3 bases are TGTGCCAGCAGCTTGTCTAGGGGTAGGGAGACCCAGTACTTC. It encodes CASSLSRGRETQYF.

The chain joins TRBV30 to TRBJ2-1; 7 bases agree with TRBD2. Looked up from germline, CDR1 is GTSNPN and CDR2 is SVGIG (reference sequence). This CDR3 spans 14 amino acids. The ends lost 2 bases at V and 4 bases at J; junction bases unmatched: 5. CDR3 sequence: CAWSRASGYNEQFF. Written as DNA, the CDR3 is TGTGCCTGGAGTAGGGCTAGCGGTTACAATGAGCAGTTCTTC.

The rearrangement uses TRBV5-8 and TRBJ2-1; 10 positions agree with TRBD1. Germline values: CDR1 SGHTS, CDR2 YDEGEE. Unmatched junction bases numbered 8, after V lost 4 bases and J lost 7 bases. This CDR3 is 15 amino acids long. In DNA, the CDR3 is TGTGCCAGCAGCCGGGGACAGGGGTATCGGAATGAGCAGTTCTTC. Translated: CASSRGQGYRNEQFF.

This clone was seen a handful of times. The chain couples TRBV14 to TRBJ2-1; maybe TRBD2 (7 bases). V lost 1 base to trimming and J lost 12 bases, with 19 bases between them. The CDR3 is 15 residues long. The germline gives CDR1 SGHDN, CDR2 FVKESK. The CDR3 DNA is TGTGCCAGCAGCCAAGGTTACAGGAGGGGGGAGGGGCAGTTCTTC. This encodes CASSQGYRRGEGQFF.

The V gene is TRBV12-5, the J gene TRBJ2-1; 7 nucleotides align to TRBD2. The CDR3 contains 12 residues. V gave up 6 bases and J gave up 8 bases; unmatched junction bases: 4. Looked up from germline, CDR1 is LGHNT and CDR2 is FRNRAP. CDR3 region: CASGLGGYEQFF. The CDR3 DNA reads as TGTGCTAGTGGCCTGGGAGGGTATGAGCAGTTCTTC.

The chain has TRBV5-1 and TRBJ1-1; 7 nucleotides agree with TRBD1. With V trimmed by 3 bases and J by 5 bases, 10 bases remained unmatched. The germline CDR1 and CDR2 sequences are SGHRS and YFSETQ. This CDR3 contains 15 residues. The CDR3 spells CASSSRQGGLTEAFF. In DNA, the CDR3 is TGCGCCAGCAGCTCCCGACAGGGTGGTTTGACTGAAGCTTTCTTT.

V usage is TRBV7-2 and J usage is TRBJ2-7; D unresolved. Trimming took 0 bases from V and 1 from J, leaving 10 bases between them. The germline gives CDR1 SGHTA, CDR2 FQGNSA. CDR3 length: 15 residues. The CDR3 DNA is TGTGCCAGCAGCTTAGCGTTCGGGTCGTCCTACGAGCAGTACTTC. Protein product: CASSLAFGSSYEQYF.

In DNA, the CDR3 is TGTGCCAGCAACCCTCGGGAGACGAACACTGAAGCTTTCTTT. Protein product: CASNPRETNTEAFF. This chain links TRBV7-8 with TRBJ1-1; no firm D call. The CDR3 has 14 amino acids. Trimming left V 7 bases short and J 1 base short, with 13 bases between. Looked up from germline, CDR1 is SGHVS and CDR2 is FQNEAQ.

V gene TRBV6-5 combines with J gene TRBJ2-7; TRBD1 matches 10 bases. Unmatched junction bases numbered 9, after V lost 1 base and J lost 9 bases. From germline, CDR1 is MNHEY and CDR2 SVGAGI. The CDR3 covers 15 residues. In DNA form, the CDR3 reads TGTGCCAGCAGTTACTACCGGGACAGGGGAAACGGGCAGTACTTC. It specifies CASSYYRDRGNGQYF.

V and J are TRBV27 and TRBJ1-2, with unresolved D. From germline, CDR1 is MNHEY and CDR2 SMNVEV (reference sequence). V was clipped by 3 bases and J by 6 bases, with 11 bases between them. The CDR3 spans 13 residues. The chain's CDR3 is CASSLGITNGYTF. CDR3 DNA: TGTGCCAGCAGTTTGGGCATCACCAATGGCTACACCTTC.

This clone was seen a handful of times. This chain uses TRBV30 with TRBJ2-7, with TRBD2 as a possible D gene (6 bases). The CDR3 totals 14 residues. Germline lookup yields CDR1 GTSNPN and CDR2 SVGIG (reference sequence). Trimming removed 0 bases from V and 0 bases from J, with 9 bases in between. The CDR3 protein is CAWSVWRGSYEQYF. DNA for the CDR3: TGTGCCTGGAGTGTCTGGCGGGGCTCCTACGAGCAGTACTTC.

V and J are TRBV28 and TRBJ2-5, with 14 bases identical to TRBD2. Per the germline V gene, CDR1 is MDHEN and CDR2 is SYDVKM. CDR3 length: 17 residues. V shed 6 bases and J 5 bases; nucleotides not matched to a gene: 11. The CDR3: CASSHLGTSGRRETQYF. The DNA of the CDR3 is TGTGCCAGCAGCCATCTAGGGACTAGCGGGAGACGGGAGACCCAGTACTTC.

The chain employs TRBV9 and TRBJ2-1; TRBD2 agrees at 11 bases. Trimming removed 0 bases from V and 2 bases from J; junction bases left unmatched: 7. Germline V gene lookup returns CDR1 SGDLS and CDR2 YYNGEE. The length of the CDR3 is 18 residues. CDR3 DNA: TGTGCCAGCAGCGTAGGGTTGCTAGCGGGGGGCGCCTACAATGAGCAGTTCTTC. Translated, it gives CASSVGLLAGGAYNEQFF.

The genes are TRBV11-3 and TRBJ2-3; possible D gene TRBD2, 5 bases. This CDR3 is built from 13 residues. Germline V CDR1 and CDR2: SGHNT, YENEEA. V gave up 5 bases and J gave up 5 bases, with 11 bases separating them. CDR3 protein: CASSLRGGDTQYF. In DNA, the CDR3 is TGTGCCAGCAGCCTGAGAGGAGGAGATACGCAGTATTTT.

This clone appeared once. The V gene is TRBV4-1, the J gene TRBJ2-3, with 9 bases fitting TRBD2. Per the germline V gene, CDR1 is MGHRA and CDR2 is YSYEKL. The CDR3 spans 19 residues. The V segment lost 0 bases and the J segment 5 bases; nucleotides outside the gene matches: 15. The CDR3 nucleotides are TGCGCCAGCAGCCAAGAACGCGGGGGGGCCCTGGGATATGGAGATACGCAGTATTTT. Translation gives CASSQERGGALGYGDTQYF.

The count of this clone is one. The V and J genes are TRBV28 and TRBJ2-1, with TRBD1 as a possible D gene (6 bases). The ends were cut back, 7 bases at V and 8 bases at J, with 21 bases in the middle. The CDR3 length is 15 residues. CDR1 and CDR2 (germline): MDHEN, SYDVKM. The DNA for the CDR3 is TGTGCCAGCATGTCTCCCGGGACACCGAAGGATGAGCAGTTCTTC. Translation: CASMSPGTPKDEQFF.

The chain combines TRBV11-2 with TRBJ1-6, with D possibly matching TRBD1 (6 bases). CDR3 length equals 17 residues. In germline, CDR1 is SGHAT, CDR2 FQNNGV. Between the trimmed V and J ends, which lost 1 base and 0 bases, there was a span of 10 bases. This chain's CDR3 is CASSLGTVSSYNSPLHF. The CDR3 DNA follows: TGTGCCAGCAGCTTAGGGACAGTTAGCTCCTATAATTCACCCCTCCACTTT. Based on the CDR3 plus reference TRBV11-2 and TRBJ1-6, the full variable domain is EAGVAQSPRYKIIEKRQSVAFWCNPISGHATLYWYQQILGQGPKLLIQFQNNGVVDDSQLPKDRFSAERLKGVDSTLKIQPAKLEDSAVYLCASSLGTVSSYNSPLHFGNGTRLTVT.

With respect to this clone: The junction shows a germline mismatch at one end, possibly a read error. The V call is TRBV5-4, the J call TRBJ1-2; a possible D gene is TRBD1 (6 bases). Germline CDR1 reads SGHNT; CDR2 reads YYREEE (reference sequence). The CDR3 extends over 14 amino acids. The CDR3 nucleotides read TGTGCCGGCAGCTCGCCGACAGGAGACTATGGCTACACCTTC. As protein: CAGSSPTGDYGYTF.

The genes are TRBV6-1 and TRBJ2-4; the D is unclear. Germline CDR1 MNHNS, CDR2 SASEGT. There are 11 residues in the CDR3. Trimming removed 6 bases at V and 7 bases at J, with 7 bases between. In DNA, the CDR3 is TGTGCCAGCAGCGCTACGAACATTCAGTACTTC. Protein sequence: CASSATNIQYF.

CDR3 in DNA: TGTGCCAGCAGCTTGGAGCGGGAGGGCTACGAGCAGTACTTC. It encodes CASSLEREGYEQYF. The chain combines TRBV7-2 with TRBJ2-7; 10 positions agree with TRBD2. The CDR3 runs 14 residues. Germline V lookup: CDR1 SGHTA, CDR2 FQGNSA. Unmatched junction bases numbered 2, after V lost 3 bases and J lost 3 bases.